This entry concerns a single T cell receptor (beta chain). These data originate in a study of blood T cell repertoires in COVID-19. Study information: Donors in the United States, Italy and Spain gave samples during acute or convalescent COVID-19.

In the original analysis: The assay estimated nucleated cells by amplifying reference gene primers. The assay was immunoSEQ multiplex PCR, and TCRdb's table has in-frame clones only and misses some. V and J calls and clone size are copied from that table; D and trimming were computed from the DNA. The data hold approximately 260,000 clones, with about 86% observed a single time. This CDR3 has 13 amino acids. In germline, CDR1 is DFQATT, CDR2 SNEGSKA (reference sequence). The V end was cut by 3 bases, the J end by 6 bases, with 11 bases between. The clonotype comes from a man between 18 and 29 years old with active or convalescent COVID-19. V and J are TRBV20-1 and TRBJ2-2; a possible D gene is TRBD1 (6 bases). Sequenced: peripheral blood. CDR3 amino acids: CSASKTGPGELFF. The CDR3 DNA reads as TGCAGTGCTAGTAAAACAGGGCCCGGGGAGCTGTTTTTT.